The 14 T cell receptor beta chains given below trace back to one sample, sequenced in a study of shared clonotypes between healthy human individuals. The method was immunoSEQ multiplex PCR; TCRdb's version includes in-frame clones alone and lacks a portion of them. Of fewer than 3 million clones in the sample, approximately 90% were seen once. Sequenced: naive CD4+ T cells from PBMCs. Documented subset: CD45RA+ positively selected. Receptor source: a man between 18 and 35 years old in good health. Some clones in this sample may be carry-over from other donors' samples.

The rearrangement uses TRBV27 and TRBJ2-5; TRBD2 is a possible D gene (7 bases). The ends were cut back, 2 bases at V and 4 bases at J, with 14 bases in the middle. CDR1 MNHEY and CDR2 SMNVEV come from the germline V gene (reference sequence). This CDR3 has 15 amino acids. This CDR3 is CASSLGWGGPETQYF. The CDR3 DNA reads as TGTGCCAGCAGTTTAGGATGGGGGGGCCCAGAGACCCAGTACTTC.

CDR3 DNA sequence: TGCAGCGTTGAAGGTGGACAGTTCTACGAGCAGTACTTC. Protein sequence: CSVEGGQFYEQYF. The V gene is TRBV29-1, the J gene TRBJ2-7; tentatively, D is TRBD1 (6 bases). Trimming pared 1 base from V and 3 bases from J, leaving 10 bases between. The germline CDR1 and CDR2 sequences are SQVTM and ANQGSEA. CDR3 length: 13 amino acids.

Notes on this clone: The same CDR3 arises from other DNA sequences in this sample as well. The chain carries TRBV11-2 and TRBJ2-5; weak D call: TRBD2 (6 bases). Per germline, CDR1 SGHAT and CDR2 FQNNGV. Trimming took 1 base from V and 1 from J, leaving 7 bases between them. CDR3 length: 14 amino acids. Here the CDR3 DNA reads TGTGCCAGCAGCTTAGGGGGAGGCCAAGAGACCCAGTACTTC. The encoded protein is CASSLGGGQETQYF. The full variable domain, rest sourced from reference TRBV11-2 and TRBJ2-5, is EAGVAQSPRYKIIEKRQSVAFWCNPISGHATLYWYQQILGQGPKLLIQFQNNGVVDDSQLPKDRFSAERLKGVDSTLKIQPAKLEDSAVYLCASSLGGGQETQYFGPGTRLLVL.

V usage is TRBV1 and J usage is TRBJ2-3. TRBV1 is tagged as a pseudogene. The CDR3 length is 15 residues. The DNA for the CDR3 is TGCACCAGCAGCCGGATGACCCTAAAGGCAGATACGCAGTATTTT. Its translation: CTSSRMTLKADTQYF.

V is TRBV15 and J is TRBJ2-1; TRBD2 matches at 9 bases. The ends lost 3 bases at V and 7 bases at J; junction bases unmatched: 7. CDR1 is LNHNV, CDR2 YYDKDF, per germline (reference sequence). This CDR3 has 15 amino acids. The CDR3 sequence: CATSRVLAGTNEQFF. CDR3 nucleotides: TGTGCCACCAGCAGGGTTCTAGCGGGAACGAATGAGCAGTTCTTC.

The rearrangement links TRBV5-1 to TRBJ1-1; D not resolved. Trimming shortened V by 2 bases and J by 4 bases, and 9 bases separated the two germline ends. The CDR3 loop spans 13 amino acids. From germline, CDR1 is SGHRS and CDR2 YFSETQ. CDR3 in DNA: TGCGCCAGCAGCTTTTCCTCTTCCACTGAAGCTTTCTTT. It is translated as CASSFSSSTEAFF.

The sample holds one count of this clone. The chain has TRBV28 and TRBJ2-4, with a weak D call TRBD2 (6 bases). This CDR3 region has 12 residues. CDR1 is MDHEN, CDR2 SYDVKM, per germline. Deletions cut 5 bases from V and 9 bases from J, with 11 bases between. CDR3 sequence: CASSGDGSIQYF. In DNA form, the CDR3 reads TGTGCCAGCAGTGGGGACGGGAGCATTCAGTACTTC.

The chain couples TRBV11-2 to TRBJ1-3; D remains unclear. Trimming took off 2 bases at V and 0 bases at J, with 11 bases between the two ends. This CDR3 has 16 amino acids. Per the germline V gene, CDR1 is SGHAT and CDR2 is FQNNGV. The CDR3 DNA reads TGTGCCAGCAGCTTATCCAGTCTCAGCTCTGGAAACACCATATATTTT. Amino acids: CASSLSSLSSGNTIYF.

The chain employs TRBV5-1 and TRBJ2-7, with a possible D match to TRBD2 (6 bases). The CDR3 covers 15 residues. Germline V CDR1 and CDR2: SGHRS, YFSETQ. Trimming removed 4 bases at V and 6 bases at J, with 20 bases between. The chain's CDR3 is CASSPRGGSPIEQYF. DNA of the CDR3: TGCGCCAGCAGCCCCCGTGGGGGGTCCCCGATCGAGCAGTACTTC.

As for this clone: The same CDR3 can be traced to other DNA sequences in this sample. The chain joins TRBV6-5 to TRBJ2-7; D gene ambiguous. Germline-derived CDR1 and CDR2 are MNHEY and SVGAGI. Trimming removed 2 bases from V and 6 bases from J, with 5 bases in between. CDR3 length: 11 residues. CDR3 region: CASSYGGEQYF. CDR3 nucleotides: TGTGCCAGCAGTTACGGCGGCGAGCAGTACTTC.

J is TRBJ1-4 and V is TRBV30; D is undetermined. The V gene lost 0 bases and the J gene lost 12 bases, with 11 bases spanning the gap. This CDR3 is 12 amino acids long. The germline gives CDR1 GTSNPN, CDR2 SVGIG (reference sequence). CDR3 nucleotide sequence: TGTGCCTGGAGTGTGGTTTGGGAGGAACTGTTTTTT. Translation: CAWSVVWEELFF.

The chain carries TRBV11-2 and TRBJ2-7; D not certain. Germline assignment: CDR1 SGHAT and CDR2 FQNNGV. V gave up 3 bases and J gave up 0 bases, with 9 bases separating them. CDR3 length: 14 amino acids. CDR3 sequence: CASSFPGNSYEQYF. CDR3 in DNA: TGTGCCAGCAGCTTCCCAGGAAACTCCTACGAGCAGTACTTC.

The chain is built from TRBV29-1 and TRBJ2-2; 7 positions match TRBD2. V shed 7 bases, J shed 7 bases, and the junction held 12 bases outside the gene matches. The CDR3 is 14 amino acids. Germline V gives CDR1 SQVTM, CDR2 ANQGSEA. The CDR3 coding sequence is TGCAGCGCCAAGAAGAGGGAGGGAGTCGGGGAGCTGTTTTTT. The encoded protein is CSAKKREGVGELFF.

The chain is built from TRBV2 and TRBJ2-3; TRBD2 matches at 10 bases. CDR1 is SNHLY and CDR2 is FYNNEI in the germline V gene. This CDR3 spans 15 amino acids. V lost 4 bases to trimming and J lost 0 bases; unmatched junction nucleotides: 1. The chain's CDR3 is CASSGSGGSTDTQYF. The CDR3 DNA reads as TGTGCCAGCAGTGGTAGCGGGGGGAGCACAGATACGCAGTATTTT.